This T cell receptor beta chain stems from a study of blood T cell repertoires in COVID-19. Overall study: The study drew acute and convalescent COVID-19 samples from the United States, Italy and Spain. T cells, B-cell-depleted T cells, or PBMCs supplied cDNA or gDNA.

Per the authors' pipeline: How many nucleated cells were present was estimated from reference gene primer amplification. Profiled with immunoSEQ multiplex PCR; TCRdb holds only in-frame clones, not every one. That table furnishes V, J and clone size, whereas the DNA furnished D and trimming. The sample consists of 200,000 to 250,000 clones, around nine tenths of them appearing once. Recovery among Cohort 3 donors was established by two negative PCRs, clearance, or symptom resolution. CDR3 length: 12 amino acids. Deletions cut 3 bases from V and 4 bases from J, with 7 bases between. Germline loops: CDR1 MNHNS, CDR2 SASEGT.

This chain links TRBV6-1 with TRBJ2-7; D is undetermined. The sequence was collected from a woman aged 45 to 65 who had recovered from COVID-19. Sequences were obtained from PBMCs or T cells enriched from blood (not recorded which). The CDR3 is CASSDSPYEQYF. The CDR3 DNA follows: TGTGCCAGCAGTGATTCTCCGTACGAGCAGTACTTC.